This T cell receptor (beta chain) was documented in a study of blood T cell repertoires in COVID-19. Study-wide context: Some COVID-19 samples were acute and others convalescent; all came from the United States, Italy and Spain.

Cohorts were determined from participant-reported clinical history. Trimming cost V 3 bases and J 3 bases; bases outside gene matches: 5. The germline V gene has CDR1 WSHSY and CDR2 SAAADI. The CDR3 totals 14 residues. Per the authors' pipeline: Counts of nucleated cells, estimated from reference gene primer amplification, were obtained. Repertoires were generated with immunoSEQ multiplex PCR, while TCRdb's copy carries only in-frame clones and drops some. D and trimming come from the DNA, and the V and J calls and clone size come from that table. There are 110,000 to 150,000 clones in the sample; roughly four fifths occur only once, and 1.6% lies in the top ten.

V is TRBV10-2 and J is TRBJ2-7; 7 bases align to TRBD1. The source of this sequence is a woman under 30 who had been exposed to COVID-19. Sequencing was carried out using PBMCs or T cells enriched from blood (not recorded which). The CDR3 is CASSDPGQIYEQYF. The CDR3 coding sequence is TGCGCCAGCAGTGACCCGGGACAGATCTACGAGCAGTACTTC.